This TCR beta chain came from a study of blood T cell repertoires in COVID-19. Sequenced by immunoSEQ multiplex PCR; TCRdb stores in-frame clones only, minus some. The sample carries around 140,000 clones, 87% recorded once. This CDR3 comprises 15 residues. V was clipped by 4 bases and J by 2 bases, with 14 bases between them. CDR1 is LGHDT, CDR2 YNNKEL, per germline (reference sequence). The chain has TRBV3-1 (or the pseudogene TRBV3-2) and TRBJ1-2; D remains ambiguous. The sequence derives from a woman aged 35 to 49 who had been exposed to COVID-19. Sequencing input: PBMCs or T cells enriched from blood (not recorded which). CDR3 in amino acids: CASSRGMAANYGYTF. The CDR3 DNA sequence: TGTGCCAGCAGCCGAGGCATGGCTGCCAACTATGGCTACACCTTC.